This T cell receptor (beta chain) was identified during a study of blood T cell repertoires in COVID-19. Clones were read by immunoSEQ multiplex PCR, and TCRdb kept only the in-frame ones, dropping some. The sample gives hundreds of thousands of clones, around nine tenths of which show up once; about 7.6% is in the top ten. CDR1 is SGDLS, CDR2 YYNGEE, per germline. This CDR3 is built from 12 residues. The V gene end was trimmed by 4 bases and the J gene end by 5 bases; junction bases not matched to a gene: 2. The clonotype was recovered from a woman aged 55-70 years with COVID-19, enrolled during active disease. The rearrangement joins TRBV9 to TRBJ2-5; 7 bases match TRBD2. Sequencing was done on a sample of peripheral blood. Here the CDR3 DNA reads TGTGCCAGCAGCACGCGGGAGGAGACCCAGTACTTC. It specifies CASSTREETQYF.